These 21 T cell receptor beta chains share one sample of origin, sequenced in a study of shared clonotypes between healthy human individuals. Generated by immunoSEQ multiplex PCR, the TCRdb table keeps only in-frame clones and is missing some. The repertoire holds millions of clones, with roughly 96% as singletons. Source material: naive CD4+ T cells sorted from blood. Documented subset: CD45RA+ positively selected. The receptors originated from a man aged 18 to 29 in good health.

The V gene is TRBV7-8, the J gene TRBJ2-1; the match to TRBD1 covers 10 bases. The CDR3 totals 15 residues. The V gene's germline CDR1 is SGHVS and CDR2 FQNEAQ. With V trimmed by 5 bases and J by 5 bases, 6 bases remained unmatched. The CDR3 is CASSPRDRGNNEQFF. The CDR3 DNA sequence: TGTGCCAGCAGCCCCCGGGACAGGGGCAACAATGAGCAGTTCTTC. Full variable domain (remainder filled in from reference TRBV7-8 and TRBJ2-1): GAGVSQSPRYKVAKRGQDVALRCDPISGHVSLFWYQQALGQGPEFLTYFQNEAQLDKSGLPSDRFFAERPEGSVSTLKIQRTQQEDSAVYLCASSPRDRGNNEQFFGPGTRLTVL.

As to this clone: One junction end does not reproduce the germline sequence, and a read error may be involved. This rearrangement joins TRBV7-7 to TRBJ2-2, with D tentatively TRBD1 or TRBD2 (6 bases each). The CDR3 is 13 amino acids. Germline V gives CDR1 SSHAT, CDR2 FNYEAQ (reference sequence). CDR3 sequence reads: CASSLGGNGELFF. The CDR3 DNA sequence: TGTGCTAGCAGCTTAGGGGGGAACGGGGAGCTGTTTTTT.

This chain links TRBV5-4 with TRBJ2-7; D call uncertain. The CDR3 spans 13 residues. Per the germline V gene, CDR1 is SGHNT and CDR2 is YYREEE (reference sequence). The ends were cut back, 0 bases at V and 6 bases at J, with 10 bases in the middle. The CDR3 coding sequence is TGTGCCAGCAGCTTGGGTCTAGACACCGAGCAGTACTTC. Translated: CASSLGLDTEQYF. Using reference TRBV5-4 and TRBJ2-7 for the parts outside the CDR3, the full variable domain is ETGVTQSPTHLIKTRGQQVTLRCSSQSGHNTVSWYQQALGQGPQFIFQYYREEENGRGNFPPRFSGLQFPNYSSELNVNALELDDSALYLCASSLGLDTEQYFGPGTRLTVT.

This clone occurred once. The chain employs TRBV2 and TRBJ1-2; D unclear. CDR3 length: 15 amino acids. V was trimmed by 4 bases and J by 1 base, leaving 13 bases between them. The germline V gene has CDR1 SNHLY and CDR2 FYNNEI. CDR3 in DNA: TGTGCCAGCAGTGGGGAAAGTTTCTTTAACTATGGCTACACCTTC. Its protein product is CASSGESFFNYGYTF. The full variable domain, rest sourced from reference TRBV2 and TRBJ1-2, is EPEVTQTPSHQVTQMGQEVILRCVPISNHLYFYWYRQILGQKVEFLVSFYNNEISEKSEIFDDQFSVERPDGSNFTLKIRSTKLEDSAMYFCASSGESFFNYGYTFGSGTRLTVV.

The V gene is TRBV30, the J gene TRBJ2-3; a possible D gene is TRBD1 (6 bases). The CDR3 contains 14 residues. The germline V gene encodes CDR1 GTSNPN and CDR2 SVGIG (reference sequence). V was clipped by 5 bases and J by 7 bases, with 19 bases between them. The CDR3 sequence is CAWDPGLTGNTQYF. CDR3 sequence (DNA): TGTGCCTGGGACCCTGGGCTCACAGGGAATACGCAGTATTTT. The whole variable domain, filled in from reference TRBV30 and TRBJ2-3, reads SQTIHQWPATLVQPVGSPLSLECTVEGTSNPNLYWYRQAAGRGLQLLFYSVGIGQISSEVPQNLSASRPQDRQFILSSKKLLLSDSGFYLCAWDPGLTGNTQYFGPGTRLTVL.

The chain's CDR3 is CASRGTAEPGNTIYF. The CDR3 region has the DNA TGTGCCAGTAGGGGGACTGCAGAGCCTGGAAACACCATATATTTT. J is TRBJ1-3 and V is TRBV19; a possible D gene is TRBD1 (5 bases). Between the trimmed V and J ends, which lost 6 bases and 2 bases, there was a span of 14 bases. CDR3 length equals 15 residues. Germline V gene lookup returns CDR1 LNHDA and CDR2 SQIVND (reference sequence).

The chain's CDR3 is CASSLGAGGGYEQFF. CDR3 in DNA: TGCGCCAGCAGCTTGGGTGCGGGAGGAGGGTATGAGCAGTTCTTC. The chain recombines TRBV5-1 with TRBJ2-1; the match to TRBD2 covers 8 bases. V was pared by 0 bases and J by 8 bases, with 7 bases of the junction left unmatched. Germline CDR1 SGHRS, CDR2 YFSETQ. This CDR3 region has 15 residues.

The chain combines TRBV5-1 with TRBJ2-5; D is tentatively TRBD1 or TRBD2 (5 bases each). In germline, CDR1 is SGHRS, CDR2 YFSETQ. Trimming removed 4 bases from V and 1 base from J, with 8 bases in between. The CDR3 has 13 residues. Here the CDR3 DNA reads TGCGCCAGCAGCACCGGGGCCCAAGAGACCCAGTACTTC. This sequence encodes CASSTGAQETQYF.

About this clone: Within the sample, other DNA sequences also encode this same CDR3. The V gene is TRBV5-1, the J gene TRBJ1-1; 7 bases agree with TRBD1. V shed 4 bases and J 1 base; nucleotides not matched to a gene: 4. CDR1 and CDR2 from the germline V gene are SGHRS and YFSETQ. This CDR3 is 14 amino acids long. The CDR3 DNA reads TGCGCCAGCAGCGGAGGGACAGCGAACACTGAAGCTTTCTTT. Translation gives CASSGGTANTEAFF.

This clone was seen just once. The chain has TRBV5-4 and TRBJ1-2; 11 bases are shared with TRBD1. CDR1 is SGHNT and CDR2 is YYREEE in the germline V gene (reference sequence). This CDR3 has 16 amino acids. The J segment lost 1 base and the V segment lost 4 bases, leaving 6 bases of the junction unmatched. Here the CDR3 DNA reads TGTGCCAGCAGCGACGTTGGGACAGGGGGTAACTATGGCTACACCTTC. Amino acid sequence: CASSDVGTGGNYGYTF.

The chain employs TRBV19 and TRBJ1-4, with 9 bases that match TRBD1. CDR3 length equals 14 residues. The V gene end was trimmed by 3 bases and the J gene end by 6 bases; junction bases not matched to a gene: 2. Germline assignment: CDR1 LNHDA and CDR2 SQIVND (reference sequence). The CDR3 sequence: CASSIGQGYEKLFF. CDR3 coding DNA: TGTGCCAGTAGTATTGGACAGGGGTATGAAAAACTGTTTTTT. Combining the CDR3 with reference TRBV19 and TRBJ1-4 gives the whole variable domain DGGITQSPKYLFRKEGQNVTLSCEQNLNHDAMYWYRQDPGQGLRLIYYSQIVNDFQKGDIAEGYSVSREKKESFPLTVTSAQKNPTAFYLCASSIGQGYEKLFFGSGTQLSVL.

V is TRBV5-1 and J is TRBJ1-2; D might be TRBD1 (6 bases). CDR3 length equals 15 residues. The V end lost 0 bases, the J end lost 3 bases, and 12 bases lay between the germline ends. Germline V gene data show CDR1 as SGHRS and CDR2 as YFSETQ. The CDR3 nucleotides read TGCGCCAGCAGCTTGGACCCTCAGGGGTACTATGGCTACACCTTC. It is translated as CASSLDPQGYYGYTF. Complete variable domain (other parts from reference TRBV5-1 and TRBJ1-2): KAGVTQTPRYLIKTRGQQVTLSCSPISGHRSVSWYQQTPGQGLQFLFEYFSETQRNKGNFPGRFSGRQFSNSRSEMNVSTLELGDSALYLCASSLDPQGYYGYTFGSGTRLTVV.

The chain has TRBV6-5 and TRBJ1-5; 9 bases agree with TRBD1. Germline lookup yields CDR1 MNHEY and CDR2 SVGAGI. There are 15 residues in the CDR3. Trimming at V came to 6 bases and at J to 0 bases, leaving 3 bases not matched to a gene. CDR3 DNA: TGTGCCAGCAGACTACAGGGGGCTAGCAATCAGCCCCAGCATTTT. Amino acid sequence: CASRLQGASNQPQHF.

This chain connects TRBV4-3 to TRBJ2-4; TRBD2 matches at 9 bases. Germline-derived CDR1 and CDR2 are LGHNA and YSLEER. The V segment lost 0 bases and the J segment 0 bases; nucleotides outside the gene matches: 12. The CDR3 is 20 amino acids. CDR3 nucleotide sequence: TGCGCCAGCAGCCAAGATCGGAGTCTAGCGGGGCATCTAGCCAAAAACATTCAGTACTTC. Residues: CASSQDRSLAGHLAKNIQYF.

This rearrangement joins TRBV5-1 to TRBJ2-2; D perhaps matches TRBD1 (6 bases). From germline, CDR1 is SGHRS and CDR2 YFSETQ. The CDR3 is 15 amino acids. Trimming pared 4 bases from V and 6 bases from J, leaving 16 bases between. CDR3 bases: TGCGCCAGCAGCCCGACGGACAGCGGCCCCGGGGAGCTGTTTTTT. Translating gives CASSPTDSGPGELFF.

The chain has TRBV9 and TRBJ2-1; the D gene is possibly TRBD2 (6 bases). This CDR3 has 13 amino acids. Germline V gives CDR1 SGDLS, CDR2 YYNGEE. With 0 bases removed from V and 9 bases from J, the gap between germline ends came to 10 bases. In DNA form, the CDR3 reads TGTGCCAGCAGCGTAGTTGGGGGGTTTGAGCAGTTCTTC. Amino acid sequence: CASSVVGGFEQFF.

This chain joins TRBV6-6 and TRBJ1-4; D remains unclear. The length of the CDR3 is 14 residues. Trimming cost V 3 bases and J 8 bases, with 13 bases left between them. Germline V lookup: CDR1 MNHNY, CDR2 SVGAGI (reference sequence). In DNA form, the CDR3 reads TGTGCCAGCAGTTATGGAGGGCTTCGAGAAAAACTGTTTTTT. Amino acid sequence: CASSYGGLREKLFF.

V and J are TRBV5-4 and TRBJ1-6, with D hard to call. The germline gives CDR1 SGHNT, CDR2 YYREEE (reference sequence). The ends were cut back, 0 bases at V and 0 bases at J, with 4 bases in the middle. The CDR3 runs 15 residues. In DNA form, the CDR3 reads TGTGCCAGCAGCTTGGACCACTCCTATAATTCACCCCTCCACTTT. Translating it yields CASSLDHSYNSPLHF.

J is TRBJ1-2 and V is TRBV4-2, with 10 bases that match TRBD1. This CDR3 spans 14 amino acids. The J segment lost 6 bases and the V segment lost 3 bases, leaving 4 bases of the junction unmatched. Germline-derived CDR1 and CDR2 are LGHNA and YNFKEQ. This chain's CDR3 is CASSQDRGTNGYTF. CDR3 sequence (DNA): TGTGCCAGCAGCCAGGACAGGGGGACGAATGGCTACACCTTC.

The chain recombines TRBV11-2 with TRBJ2-1, with D possibly being TRBD2 (5 bases). Looked up from germline, CDR1 is SGHAT and CDR2 is FQNNGV. V lost 5 bases to trimming and J lost 7 bases, with 12 bases between them. The CDR3 runs to 13 residues. DNA for the CDR3: TGTGCCAGCAGCGGACTCTTACTAAATGAGCAGTTCTTC. This codes for CASSGLLLNEQFF.

This chain joins TRBV18 and TRBJ2-2, with D perhaps assigned TRBD1 or TRBD2 (5 bases each). The V gene's germline CDR1 is KGHSH and CDR2 LQKENI. CDR3 length equals 16 residues. Trimming took 3 bases from V and 6 from J, leaving 17 bases between them. Here the CDR3 DNA reads TGTGCCAGCTCACCTGGGACCGGTCTAAGACCCGGGGAGCTGTTTTTT. This sequence encodes CASSPGTGLRPGELFF.